Listed here are 29 T cell receptor beta chains from one sample, sequenced in a study of T cell responses to AZD1222 COVID-19 vaccine. The table came from immunoSEQ multiplex PCR; TCRdb's copy has only in-frame clones and leaves some out. The sample lists fewer than 200,000 clones, less than 90% occurring once. The sequences come from peripheral blood, collected on day 0 of AZD1222 vaccination. These TCRs come from an adult in good health.

V usage is TRBV5-1 and J usage is TRBJ1-5; the match to TRBD1 covers 7 bases. Germline lookup yields CDR1 SGHRS and CDR2 YFSETQ. The CDR3 covers 15 residues. The V and J ends lost 5 bases and 6 bases, in that order; junction bases with no gene match: 11. CDR3 in DNA: TGCGCCAGCAGACCCCGGACAGGCCCTATTCAGCCCCAGCATTTT. This encodes CASRPRTGPIQPQHF.

The genes are TRBV29-1 and TRBJ1-3; TRBD1 might be the D (6 bases). The CDR3 has 14 residues. The V and J ends lost 6 bases and 4 bases respectively, with 16 bases between them. Germline V gives CDR1 SQVTM, CDR2 ANQGSEA. CDR3 DNA: TGCAGCGTCTGGGGGCAGGGGTACGGAAACACCATATATTTT. It encodes CSVWGQGYGNTIYF.

This clone appeared a single time. This chain uses TRBV2 with TRBJ1-1; tentative D call: TRBD1 (6 bases). V shed 4 bases and J shed 0 bases, with 9 bases lying between them. Germline CDR1 SNHLY, CDR2 FYNNEI. The CDR3 runs 14 residues. CDR3 region: CASSVTGMNTEAFF. CDR3 nucleotide sequence: TGTGCCAGCAGTGTAACAGGGATGAACACTGAAGCTTTCTTT. The full variable domain, rest sourced from reference TRBV2 and TRBJ1-1, is EPEVTQTPSHQVTQMGQEVILRCVPISNHLYFYWYRQILGQKVEFLVSFYNNEISEKSEIFDDQFSVERPDGSNFTLKIRSTKLEDSAMYFCASSVTGMNTEAFFGQGTRLTVV.

The V and J genes are TRBV5-4 and TRBJ1-1, with 9 bases fitting TRBD1. With V trimmed by 3 bases and J by 4 bases, 4 bases remained unmatched. Looked up from germline, CDR1 is SGHNT and CDR2 is YYREEE (reference sequence). The CDR3 is 14 residues long. CDR3 nucleotide sequence: TGTGCCAGCAGCTGGGGACAGGGTGGCACTGAAGCTTTCTTT. It yields the protein CASSWGQGGTEAFF.

This chain joins TRBV18 and TRBJ2-1; 10 bases are shared with TRBD1. The CDR3 runs 15 residues. Germline V CDR1 and CDR2: KGHSH, LQKENI. J was trimmed by 2 bases and V by 6 bases; bases with no gene match: 4. CDR3 sequence reads: CASSDRGGTYNEQFF. The CDR3 DNA reads TGTGCCAGCTCGGACAGGGGGGGTACCTACAATGAGCAGTTCTTC.

V gene TRBV5-1 combines with J gene TRBJ1-2; D is undetermined. The CDR3 runs 14 residues. The V end lost 0 bases, the J end lost 4 bases, and 10 bases lay between the germline ends. Germline CDR1 is SGHRS and CDR2 is YFSETQ. As DNA, the CDR3 is TGCGCCAGCAGCTTGGTGGTAGGGAGCTATGGCTACACCTTC. As protein: CASSLVVGSYGYTF.

This clone appeared once. The rearrangement links TRBV29-1 to TRBJ2-1; the D gene is possibly TRBD2 (6 bases). The length of the CDR3 is 14 residues. Per the germline V gene, CDR1 is SQVTM and CDR2 is ANQGSEA. The germline V and J ends were trimmed by 3 bases and 7 bases, with 16 bases remaining between them. In DNA form, the CDR3 reads TGCAGCGTTGATACCCAGGGAGGAGGTAATGAGCAGTTCTTC. This translates into CSVDTQGGGNEQFF.

The chain links TRBV7-2 to TRBJ1-4; TRBD1 matches at 9 bases. V lost 5 bases, J lost 5 bases, and 6 bases stayed unmatched. From germline, CDR1 is SGHTA and CDR2 FQGNSA. There are 15 residues in the CDR3. The CDR3 sequence: CASSLTGGLNEKLFF. The CDR3 DNA is TGTGCCAGCAGCCTTACAGGGGGCTTAAATGAAAAACTGTTTTTT.

This chain connects TRBV28 to TRBJ1-5; a possible D gene is TRBD1 (5 bases). V was clipped by 7 bases and J by 2 bases, with 21 bases between them. Germline CDR1 is MDHEN and CDR2 is SYDVKM. CDR3 length equals 17 residues. The CDR3 DNA reads as TGTGCCAGCAACACCGACCCAGGGATGGCGGGCAATCAGCCCCAGCATTTT. This translates into CASNTDPGMAGNQPQHF. The whole variable domain, filled in from reference TRBV28 and TRBJ1-5, reads DVKVTQSSRYLVKRTGEKVFLECVQDMDHENMFWYRQDPGLGLRLIYFSYDVKMKEKGDIPEGYSVSREKKERFSLILESASTNQTSMYLCASNTDPGMAGNQPQHFGDGTRLSIL.

This clone was counted once. The V gene is TRBV5-4, the J gene TRBJ2-7, with 15 bases lining up with TRBD2. Germline values: CDR1 SGHNT, CDR2 YYREEE (reference sequence). V was pared by 2 bases and J by 1 base, with 4 bases of the junction left unmatched. The CDR3 covers 17 residues. The CDR3 nucleotides are TGTGCCAGCAGCTTCGGACTAGCGGGGGGGAATTCCTACGAGCAGTACGTC. Its protein product is CASSFGLAGGNSYEQYV.

The CDR3, as DNA: TGTGCCAGCAGGGTAGACACCCTCTACGAGCAGTACTTC. Amino acids: CASRVDTLYEQYF. This sequence joins TRBV2 and TRBJ2-7; D call uncertain. The germline CDR1 and CDR2 sequences are SNHLY and FYNNEI. With 6 bases removed from V and 3 bases from J, the gap between germline ends came to 12 bases. The CDR3 has 13 residues.

The chain's CDR3 is CASSEGYSPGNTIYF. As DNA, the CDR3 is TGTGCCAGCAGTGAAGGATACAGTCCGGGAAACACCATATATTTT. This rearrangement joins TRBV2 to TRBJ1-3; D uncertain. The CDR3 covers 15 residues. Germline V lookup: CDR1 SNHLY, CDR2 FYNNEI. Between the trimmed V and J ends, which lost 1 base and 4 bases, there was a span of 11 bases. The variable domain in full, completed from reference TRBV2 and TRBJ1-3, reads EPEVTQTPSHQVTQMGQEVILRCVPISNHLYFYWYRQILGQKVEFLVSFYNNEISEKSEIFDDQFSVERPDGSNFTLKIRSTKLEDSAMYFCASSEGYSPGNTIYFGEGSWLTVV.

This clone was recorded only once. The chain links TRBV11-3 to TRBJ2-1; 15 bases fit TRBD2. The J segment lost 5 bases and the V segment lost 5 bases, leaving 10 bases of the junction unmatched. The germline CDR1 and CDR2 sequences are SGHNT and YENEEA. The CDR3 is 18 amino acids. CDR3 loop: CASSQSGTSGRMHNEQFF. The CDR3 nucleotides are TGTGCCAGCAGCCAATCCGGGACTAGCGGGAGGATGCACAATGAGCAGTTCTTC.

The chain joins TRBV9 to TRBJ1-4; tentatively, D is TRBD1 (5 bases). The CDR3 consists of 15 residues. Germline V CDR1 and CDR2: SGDLS, YYNGEE. V was clipped by 4 bases and J by 3 bases, with 13 bases between them. The CDR3 here is CASSSPTGANEKLFF. The DNA for the CDR3 is TGTGCCAGCAGCTCCCCCACGGGGGCTAATGAAAAACTGTTTTTT.

The chain carries TRBV30 and TRBJ1-1, with D unclear. The CDR3 runs 14 residues. V lost 0 bases and J lost 0, with 8 bases in between. Germline V gives CDR1 GTSNPN, CDR2 SVGIG (reference sequence). The CDR3 sequence is CAWSVGPLNTEAFF. CDR3 in DNA: TGTGCCTGGAGTGTTGGACCTCTGAACACTGAAGCTTTCTTT. Full variable domain (outside the CDR3, taken from reference TRBV30 and TRBJ1-1): SQTIHQWPATLVQPVGSPLSLECTVEGTSNPNLYWYRQAAGRGLQLLFYSVGIGQISSEVPQNLSASRPQDRQFILSSKKLLLSDSGFYLCAWSVGPLNTEAFFGQGTRLTVV.

The chain joins TRBV3-1 (or the pseudogene TRBV3-2) to TRBJ1-2, with D possibly being TRBD1 (6 bases). The CDR3 sequence is 15 residues long. Germline assignment: CDR1 LGHDT and CDR2 YNNKEL (reference sequence). The V end lost 1 base, the J end lost 7 bases, and 16 bases lay between the germline ends. The chain's CDR3 is CASSQGGYRVPGYTF. The DNA of the CDR3 is TGTGCCAGCAGCCAAGGGGGGTACAGGGTGCCTGGCTACACCTTC.

The chain uses TRBV6-5 and TRBJ2-7; 8 bases align to TRBD2. The CDR3 is 14 residues long. J gave up 6 bases and V 2 bases, and 6 bases lay outside the gene matches. Germline V CDR1 and CDR2: MNHEY, SVGAGI. CDR3 nucleotide sequence: TGTGCCAGCAGTTACCGAGCGGGAGCGTCCGAGCAGTACTTC. Residues: CASSYRAGASEQYF.

This clone was recorded a few times. V gene TRBV24-1 combines with J gene TRBJ2-1, with 9 bases lining up with TRBD1. The CDR3 contains 15 residues. Germline V CDR1 and CDR2: KGHDR, SFDVKD. The V and J ends lost 9 bases and 5 bases, in that order; junction bases with no gene match: 10. The CDR3: CATGLTGGADNEQFF. CDR3 in DNA: TGTGCCACCGGATTAACAGGGGGCGCAGACAATGAGCAGTTCTTC.

This rearrangement joins TRBV19 to TRBJ1-1; D not resolved. The V gene's germline CDR1 is LNHDA and CDR2 SQIVND (reference sequence). V lost 5 bases and J lost 4, with 14 bases in between. The CDR3 spans 14 residues. The CDR3 region has the DNA TGTGCCAGTAGTGGGCAGACGGTGGGCACTGAAGCTTTCTTT. It specifies CASSGQTVGTEAFF.

The J gene is TRBJ2-5, the V gene TRBV30, with D hard to call. Trimming took 2 bases from V and 5 from J, leaving 9 bases between them. The CDR3 length is 12 residues. Germline V CDR1 and CDR2: GTSNPN, SVGIG (reference sequence). For the CDR3, the DNA is TGTGCCTGGAGTCCTCTTGGGGAGACCCAGTACTTC. Protein product: CAWSPLGETQYF.

The chain employs TRBV28 and TRBJ2-7; 13 positions match TRBD2. Per germline, CDR1 MDHEN and CDR2 SYDVKM. The CDR3 is made up of 16 amino acids. Trimming removed 2 bases from V and 0 bases from J; junction bases left unmatched: 1. CDR3 bases: TGTGCCAGCAGTTTAGGGACTAGCGGGAACTCCTACGAGCAGTACTTC. Translated: CASSLGTSGNSYEQYF.

This clone was seen a single time. This chain joins TRBV10-2 and TRBJ2-1; no clear D gene. The CDR3 consists of 13 residues. Germline CDR1 is WSHSY and CDR2 is SAAADI. Deletions cut 4 bases from V and 1 base from J, with 5 bases between. Here the CDR3 DNA reads TGCGCCAGCAGTGCTAGATCCTACAATGAGCAGTTCTTC. Translating gives CASSARSYNEQFF.

V and J are TRBV7-2 and TRBJ1-5; possible D gene TRBD1, 5 bases. Germline CDR1 reads SGHTA; CDR2 reads FQGNSA. The CDR3 extends over 14 amino acids. V gave up 7 bases and J gave up 7 bases, with 17 bases separating them. The CDR3 sequence: CASTDRAGSQPQHF. The DNA for the CDR3 is TGTGCCAGCACCGACCGGGCAGGGAGCCAGCCCCAGCATTTT.

The J gene is TRBJ1-5, the V gene TRBV6-2 or TRBV6-3, with no clear D. There are 16 residues in the CDR3. Germline values: CDR1 MNHEY, CDR2 SVGEGT. The germline V and J ends were trimmed by 3 bases and 0 bases, with 12 bases remaining between them. The CDR3 nucleotides read TGTGCCAGCAGTTATGATTCGGGATATAGCAATCAGCCCCAGCATTTT. Translating it yields CASSYDSGYSNQPQHF.

The CDR3 coding sequence is TGTGCCAGCAGTAGTTTCGGACAGGGGGCGAGGGGCTACACCTTC. Translation gives CASSSFGQGARGYTF. V is TRBV6-5 and J is TRBJ1-2; TRBD1 aligns across 11 bases. CDR3 length: 15 residues. The ends lost 5 bases at V and 8 bases at J; junction bases unmatched: 10. Germline values: CDR1 MNHEY, CDR2 SVGAGI.

This sequence joins TRBV2 and TRBJ1-5; 10 bases agree with TRBD1. CDR3 length: 16 residues. Trimming cost V 4 bases and J 2 bases; bases outside gene matches: 5. Germline lookup yields CDR1 SNHLY and CDR2 FYNNEI. This chain's CDR3 is CASSGTGGSGNQPQHF. The DNA of the CDR3 is TGTGCCAGCAGTGGGACAGGGGGGTCTGGCAATCAGCCCCAGCATTTT.

The chain combines TRBV11-2 with TRBJ1-6; weak D call: TRBD1 (5 bases). With 0 bases removed from V and 9 bases from J, the gap between germline ends came to 15 bases. The CDR3 is 16 residues long. CDR1 is SGHAT and CDR2 is FQNNGV in the germline V gene. Written as DNA, the CDR3 is TGTGCCAGCAGCTTAGATCGCGGGGGGGTAGCTTCACCCCTCCACTTT. Protein product: CASSLDRGGVASPLHF.

This clone was found a few times. V gene TRBV28 combines with J gene TRBJ2-7; possibly TRBD1 or TRBD2 for D (5 bases each). Germline CDR1 reads MDHEN; CDR2 reads SYDVKM. Between the trimmed V and J ends, which lost 1 base and 4 bases, there was a span of 11 bases. There are 14 residues in the CDR3. CDR3 bases: TGTGCCAGCAGTTTATATTTGGGGGAATACGAGCAGTACTTC. Translating it yields CASSLYLGEYEQYF. Full variable domain (outside the CDR3, taken from reference TRBV28 and TRBJ2-7): DVKVTQSSRYLVKRTGEKVFLECVQDMDHENMFWYRQDPGLGLRLIYFSYDVKMKEKGDIPEGYSVSREKKERFSLILESASTNQTSMYLCASSLYLGEYEQYFGPGTRLTVT.

The chain employs TRBV19 and TRBJ1-1; D remains unclear. Trimming took 7 bases from V and 1 from J, leaving 4 bases between them. There are 11 residues in the CDR3. Germline loops: CDR1 LNHDA, CDR2 SQIVND (reference sequence). The CDR3 DNA sequence: TGTGCCAGTACAGGGAACACTGAAGCTTTCTTT. Its protein product is CASTGNTEAFF.